The 2 T cell receptor beta chains in this list originate from one sample, sequenced in a study of shared clonotypes between healthy human individuals. Sequencing used immunoSEQ multiplex PCR; TCRdb keeps in-frame clones, though not all of them. Seen here are 1,500,000 or so clones, less than 99% observed once, and the top ten hold 0.3% to 0.45%. The material sequenced was naive CD4+ T cells sorted from blood. The subset was: CD45RA+ positively selected. The source is a man aged 30-40 years in good health.

The J gene is TRBJ1-5, the V gene TRBV7-6; TRBD1 matches 7 bases. V lost 5 bases and J lost 5; bases outside the gene matches: 6. The CDR3 loop spans 14 amino acids. CDR1 and CDR2 (germline): SGHVS, FNYEAQ. CDR3 amino acids: CASSPGTVDQPQHF. The CDR3 region has the DNA TGTGCCAGCAGCCCCGGGACAGTCGATCAGCCCCAGCATTTT.

For this clone: Other DNA sequences in this specimen translate into the identical CDR3. The chain has TRBV5-5 and TRBJ2-7, with 9 nucleotides matching TRBD1. J gave up 4 bases and V 0 bases, and 8 bases lay outside the gene matches. This CDR3 comprises 16 residues. Germline assignment: CDR1 SGHKS and CDR2 YYEKEE (reference sequence). This CDR3 is CASSLGPGQGIYEQYF. The DNA of the CDR3 is TGTGCCAGCAGCTTGGGGCCGGGACAGGGCATATACGAGCAGTACTTC.